The rows below give T cell receptor beta chains drawn from one sample of a study of T cells after yellow fever vaccination. TCRdb passed the 5' RACE reads through MiXCR, listing each CDR3 protein once. The repertoire includes about 96,000 distinct CDR3 sequences, approximately 8.4% of them detected once, and approximately 16% sits in the top ten. The material was CD8+ T cells not binding an NS4B(214-222) dextramer, sorted from PBMCs, obtained roughly 15 days after the first yellow fever vaccination. The receptor set was obtained from a man aged 18 to 30 who received the YFV17D yellow fever vaccine. Both conserved end residues are trimmed from each CDR3. The D gene is left open where the match is weak.

ASSASGGHVGEQY	TRBD2	TRBV7-2	TRBJ2-7
ASSRTGGETQY	TRBD1	TRBV9	TRBJ2-5
ASSQPIGLLSAYNEQF	.	TRBV3-1	TRBJ2-1
ASSQDWGKPGGTDTQY	.	TRBV3-1	TRBJ2-3
SATEQGALVGANVLT	TRBD1	TRBV20-1	TRBJ2-6
ASSLVKGPYNEQF	.	TRBV11-2	TRBJ2-1
ASSLGEKLPVYEQY	.	TRBV5-1	TRBJ2-7
ASSESGLAGGLQF	TRBD2	TRBV10-2	TRBJ2-1
ASSLARSGGDNEQF	TRBD2	TRBV7-6	TRBJ2-1
ASSQESGYGYT	.	TRBV4-1	TRBJ1-2
ASSLGEGDNEQF	.	TRBV5-1	TRBJ2-1
SVEEADRGDEQY	TRBD1	TRBV29-1	TRBJ2-7
ASSEEDAGYTIY	.	TRBV2	TRBJ1-3
ASSWSSPGANVLT	.	TRBV5-1	TRBJ2-6
ASSRRDGAYNEQF	.	TRBV6-6	TRBJ2-1
ASSQDSGGYYGYT	TRBD1	TRBV4-1	TRBJ1-2
ASSHDSGAKNIQY	.	TRBV4-3	TRBJ2-4
ASSEQAGGPSEQF	TRBD2	TRBV6-1	TRBJ2-1
ASSQRSTSGVLHQETQY	TRBD2	TRBV3-1	TRBJ2-5
ASSYSRTSGGGLQETQY	TRBD2	TRBV6-2/TRBV6-3	TRBJ2-5
ASKNQGLSYNEQF	.	TRBV19	TRBJ2-1
ASSDPYAGKYGYT	.	TRBV6-1	TRBJ1-2
ASSLEQTQPTYEQY	.	TRBV27	TRBJ2-7
ATRGTGELF	.	TRBV27	TRBJ2-2
ATQKGARGTDTQY	TRBD1	TRBV15	TRBJ2-3
ASSSGLLTDTQY	.	TRBV12-3/TRBV12-4	TRBJ2-3
ASSQDLSSYNSPLH	.	TRBV4-1	TRBJ1-6
ASSLGRGGANEQF	TRBD2	TRBV6-2/TRBV6-3	TRBJ2-1
ASRPRDGHETQY	.	TRBV7-9	TRBJ2-5
ASSYSGQTRRDTQY	.	TRBV5-5	TRBJ2-3
ASSQTGGDGYT	.	TRBV6-6	TRBJ1-2
ASSPGSAYNEQF	.	TRBV19	TRBJ2-1
ASSLGSQIYYGYT	.	TRBV5-6	TRBJ1-2
ASSEAGGSYNEQF	TRBD2	TRBV6-4	TRBJ2-1
ASSQGKMTEAF	.	TRBV2	TRBJ1-1
ASSLGADNEQF	.	TRBV7-6	TRBJ2-1
ASSLSHGGHADTQY	.	TRBV11-2	TRBJ2-3
ASELVGNSYEQY	.	TRBV5-5	TRBJ2-7
ASSSQEALSYEQY	.	TRBV7-9	TRBJ2-7
ASSPDRGWESPLH	TRBD1	TRBV12-3/TRBV12-4	TRBJ1-6